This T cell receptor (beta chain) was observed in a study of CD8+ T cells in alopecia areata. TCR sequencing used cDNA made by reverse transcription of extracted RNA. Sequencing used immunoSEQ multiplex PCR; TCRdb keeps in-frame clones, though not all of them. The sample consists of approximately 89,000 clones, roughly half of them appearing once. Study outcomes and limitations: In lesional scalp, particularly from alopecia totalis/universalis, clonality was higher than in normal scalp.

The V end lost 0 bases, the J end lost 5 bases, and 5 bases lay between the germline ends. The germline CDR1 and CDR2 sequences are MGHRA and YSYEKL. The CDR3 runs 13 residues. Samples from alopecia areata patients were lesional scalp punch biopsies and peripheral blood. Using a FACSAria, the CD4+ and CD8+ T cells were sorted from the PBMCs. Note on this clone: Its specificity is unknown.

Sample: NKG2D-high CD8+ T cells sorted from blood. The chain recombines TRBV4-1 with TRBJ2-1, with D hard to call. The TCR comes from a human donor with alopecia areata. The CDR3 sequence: CASSQEGDNEQFF. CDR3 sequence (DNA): TGCGCCAGCAGCCAAGAAGGAGACAATGAGCAGTTCTTC.